The 31 T cell receptor beta chains in this list originate from one sample, sequenced in a study of human T cells and chemical hapten exposure. Time point reported: pre-sensitization, week 0. Described treatment: therapeutic diphenylcyclopropenone sensitization with weekly scalp DPC. TCRdb reanalysed the RACE reads using MiXCR and keeps one entry per CDR3 protein. The sample has more than 250,000 distinct CDR3 sequences, roughly 7.4% seen once. The specimen was whole blood, collected in connection with sensitization to the hapten diphenylcyclopropenone (DPC). The receptors originated from a man aged 18 to 35 with alopecia areata. Some clones in this sample may be carry-over from other donors' samples.

The chain is built from TRBV7-2 and TRBJ2-7; 7 nucleotides match TRBD1. J lost 9 bases, V lost 1 base, and 6 bases had no gene match. Germline V gives CDR1 SGHTA, CDR2 FQGNSA. CDR3 length: 13 amino acids. The chain's CDR3 is CASSLGQGVRQYF. CDR3 DNA: TGTGCCAGCAGCTTAGGCCAGGGGGTACGGCAGTACTTC.

This clonotype was seen only a few times. The CDR3 nucleotides read TGTGCCAGCAGTGAAGAGATGAACACTGAAGCTTTCTTT. This translates into CASSEEMNTEAFF. V is TRBV6-1 and J is TRBJ1-1; D remains unclear. CDR3 length equals 13 residues. With 1 base removed from V and 0 bases from J, the gap between germline ends came to 3 bases. CDR1 is MNHNS and CDR2 is SASEGT in the germline V gene.

The genes are TRBV9 and TRBJ1-6, with TRBD1 identical over 7 bases. The V and J ends lost 3 bases and 10 bases, in that order; junction bases with no gene match: 4. CDR1 is SGDLS, CDR2 YYNGEE, per germline. This CDR3 has 13 residues. The CDR3 here is CASSAGGQSPLHF. CDR3 nucleotide sequence: TGTGCCAGCAGCGCAGGGGGTCAGTCACCCCTCCACTTT.

In this sample, this clonotype turned up many times. The V call is TRBV28, the J call TRBJ2-3; D might be TRBD1 or TRBD2, each matching 6 bases. The CDR3 totals 15 residues. CDR1 and CDR2 (germline): MDHEN, SYDVKM. V was pared by 3 bases and J by 1 base, with 11 bases between. The CDR3 DNA sequence: TGTGCCAGCAGTTTGTGGGGGGCCGGCACAGATACGCAGTATTTT. This translates into CASSLWGAGTDTQYF.

This clonotype was found a few times. The chain is built from TRBV18 and TRBJ1-1, with D perhaps matching TRBD1 (5 bases). CDR1 is KGHSH and CDR2 is LQKENI in the germline V gene. The CDR3 length is 15 residues. The germline V and J ends were trimmed by 2 bases and 0 bases, with 10 bases remaining between them. The chain's CDR3 is CASSPYTGLNTEAFF. For the CDR3, the DNA is TGTGCCAGCTCACCATATACGGGACTGAACACTGAAGCTTTCTTT.

The sample holds many counts of this clonotype. The chain joins TRBV7-2 to TRBJ1-2; possible D gene TRBD1, 5 bases. This CDR3 has 15 amino acids. Germline V gene data show CDR1 as SGHTA and CDR2 as FQGNSA. The V end lost 1 base, the J end lost 5 bases, and 14 bases lay between the germline ends. The CDR3, as DNA: TGTGCCAGCAGCTTAGATGGGGCAGGCGCGTATGGCTACACCTTC. Protein product: CASSLDGAGAYGYTF. The full variable domain, its missing parts supplied by reference TRBV7-2 and TRBJ1-2, is GAGVSQSPSNKVTEKGKDVELRCDPISGHTALYWYRQSLGQGLEFLIYFQGNSAPDKSGLPSDRFSAERTGGSVSTLTIQRTQQEDSAVYLCASSLDGAGAYGYTFGSGTRLTVV.

The chain recombines TRBV7-9 with TRBJ1-3; possible D gene TRBD1, 5 bases. V was trimmed by 1 base and J by 5 bases, leaving 15 bases between them. The CDR3 covers 16 residues. CDR1 is SEHNR, CDR2 FQNEAQ, per germline (reference sequence). CDR3 sequence reads: CASSLESGISRNTIYF. The CDR3 DNA reads as TGTGCCAGCAGCTTAGAATCAGGGATTTCGAGAAACACCATATATTTT. The whole variable domain, remainder taken from reference TRBV7-9 and TRBJ1-3, is DTGVSQNPRHKITKRGQNVTFRCDPISEHNRLYWYRQTLGQGPEFLTYFQNEAQLEKSRLLSDRFSAERPKGSFSTLEIQRTEQGDSAMYLCASSLESGISRNTIYFGEGSWLTVV.

The sample holds many counts of this clonotype. V is TRBV20-1 and J is TRBJ2-2; maybe TRBD1 (5 bases). The CDR3 totals 15 residues. Trimming shortened V by 0 bases and J by 7 bases, and 15 bases separated the two germline ends. Germline CDR1 is DFQATT and CDR2 is SNEGSKA (reference sequence). The CDR3 sequence: CSARDHPGSIGELFF. The CDR3 DNA follows: TGCAGTGCTAGAGATCACCCAGGGTCGATCGGGGAGCTGTTTTTT.

In this sample, this clonotype turned up a few times. CDR3 loop: CASSFGLGELFF. CDR3 coding DNA: TGTGCCAGCAGTTTCGGCCTTGGGGAGCTGTTTTTT. The chain uses TRBV12-3 or TRBV12-4 and TRBJ2-2; unclear D gene. Between the trimmed V and J ends, which lost 3 bases and 8 bases, there was a span of 7 bases. CDR3 length equals 12 residues.

The V gene is TRBV9, the J gene TRBJ2-5; D not certain. Germline CDR1 and CDR2: SGDLS and YYNGEE. V lost 3 bases, J lost 1 base, and 16 bases lay in between. The CDR3 is made up of 16 amino acids. The CDR3, as DNA: TGTGCCAGCAGCGGAGGCCTCCTTCGGGCCCAAGAGACCCAGTACTTC. This codes for CASSGGLLRAQETQYF.

The sample holds a few counts of this clonotype. The genes are TRBV12-3 or TRBV12-4 and TRBJ2-5; the D gene is possibly TRBD1 (5 bases). Trimming cost V 7 bases and J 2 bases, with 14 bases left between them. The CDR3 spans 14 residues. The CDR3 reads CASTQTGLQETQYF. The DNA of the CDR3 is TGTGCCAGCACTCAAACAGGTTTACAAGAGACCCAGTACTTC.

V is TRBV6-4 and J is TRBJ2-1, with 8 bases aligning to TRBD2. This CDR3 is 15 amino acids long. CDR1 and CDR2 from the germline V gene are MRHNA and SNTAGT. The V segment lost 4 bases and the J segment 1 base; nucleotides outside the gene matches: 3. The CDR3 nucleotides are TGTGCCAGCAGTGTCTCGGGGGGGTCCTACAATGAGCAGTTCTTC. Translation gives CASSVSGGSYNEQFF.

This clonotype occurred many times. The chain uses TRBV4-3 and TRBJ1-1; D might be TRBD1 (6 bases). Germline lookup yields CDR1 LGHNA and CDR2 YSLEER. The V gene lost 4 bases and the J gene lost 5 bases, with 23 bases spanning the gap. The CDR3 is made up of 17 amino acids. CDR3 nucleotide sequence: TGCGCCAGCAGCCCCCAGCTACAGGGCGGGTTCGGTACTGAAGCTTTCTTT. This sequence encodes CASSPQLQGGFGTEAFF.

This clonotype was recorded at least ten times. This sequence joins TRBV5-5 and TRBJ1-1, with D maybe TRBD1 (6 bases). The CDR3 is 14 residues long. V lost 0 bases and J 1 base, leaving 7 bases between the germline ends. Germline V gene sequence: CDR1 SGHKS, CDR2 YYEKEE (reference sequence). This CDR3 reads CASSLEGGNTEAFF. The CDR3 region has the DNA TGTGCCAGCAGCTTGGAAGGGGGGAACACTGAAGCTTTCTTT. Complete variable domain (other parts from reference TRBV5-5 and TRBJ1-1): DAGVTQSPTHLIKTRGQQVTLRCSPISGHKSVSWYQQVLGQGPQFIFQYYEKEERGRGNFPDRFSARQFPNYSSELNVNALLLGDSALYLCASSLEGGNTEAFFGQGTRLTVV.

This clonotype was recorded at least ten times. The V call is TRBV7-9, the J call TRBJ1-5; 7 bases are a match to TRBD1. V lost 5 bases, J lost 0 bases, and 4 bases stayed unmatched. CDR1 and CDR2 (germline): SEHNR, FQNEAQ (reference sequence). The CDR3 contains 15 residues. This CDR3 reads CASSRDSTSNQPQHF. The CDR3 bases are TGTGCCAGCAGCAGGGACAGTACTAGCAATCAGCCCCAGCATTTT.

V is TRBV4-1 and J is TRBJ1-6; D unresolved. CDR1 MGHRA and CDR2 YSYEKL come from the germline V gene. Deletions cut 1 base from V and 8 bases from J, with 12 bases between. The CDR3 sequence is 15 residues long. CDR3 sequence (DNA): TGCGCCAGCAGCCAAGTCCCTACCTGGGATTCACCCCTCCACTTT. It is translated as CASSQVPTWDSPLHF.

The chain joins TRBV6-2 or TRBV6-3 to TRBJ2-1; 8 bases fit TRBD1. CDR3 length equals 15 residues. Per germline, CDR1 MNHEY and CDR2 SVGEGT. The V gene end was trimmed by 6 bases and the J gene end by 2 bases; junction bases not matched to a gene: 6. In nucleotides, the CDR3 is TGTGCCAGCAGAACCGGGACAGGAGCCTACAATGAGCAGTTCTTC. Its translation: CASRTGTGAYNEQFF.

The chain employs TRBV24-1 and TRBJ2-3; 7 nucleotides align to TRBD1. V was pared by 3 bases and J by 8 bases, with 4 bases of the junction left unmatched. Germline V gives CDR1 KGHDR, CDR2 SFDVKD. The CDR3 runs 13 residues. Here the CDR3 DNA reads TGTGCCACCAGTGATCCTACAGGGGTTACGCAGTATTTT. It specifies CATSDPTGVTQYF.

V is TRBV6-2 or TRBV6-3 and J is TRBJ2-4, with D perhaps matching TRBD1 (5 bases). The CDR3 runs 15 residues. Germline CDR1 is MNHEY and CDR2 is SVGEGT. V dropped 5 bases and J dropped 5 bases, with 16 bases sitting between them. CDR3 sequence: CASSRVTGDENIQYF. DNA of the CDR3: TGTGCCAGCAGTCGCGTTACAGGAGACGAAAACATTCAGTACTTC.

This clonotype was counted between two and nine times. The rearrangement links TRBV27 to TRBJ2-7, with 8 positions matching TRBD1. The CDR3 loop spans 14 amino acids. Unmatched junction bases numbered 6, after V lost 3 bases and J lost 5 bases. Germline CDR1 reads MNHEY; CDR2 reads SMNVEV (reference sequence). The CDR3 nucleotides are TGTGCCAGCAGTTTTCGGACAGGGCCCAACGAGCAGTACTTC. Translation: CASSFRTGPNEQYF.

This clonotype came up a few times. The chain has TRBV9 and TRBJ1-1; 7 bases are a match to TRBD1. Germline V gene data show CDR1 as SGDLS and CDR2 as YYNGEE. V dropped 4 bases and J dropped 2; count of bases not matched to a gene: 8. The CDR3 has 15 residues. CDR3: CASSTTGTDNTEAFF. The CDR3 nucleotides are TGTGCCAGCAGCACAACCGGGACAGATAACACTGAAGCTTTCTTT.

The sample holds a few counts of this clonotype. The chain uses TRBV4-3 and TRBJ2-7; D is uncertain. V dropped 4 bases and J dropped 6 bases, with 16 bases sitting between them. Germline CDR1 and CDR2: LGHNA and YSLEER. The CDR3 has 14 residues. The CDR3, as DNA: TGCGCCAGCAGCCTTGCCCCCACCCGATCCGAGCAGTACTTC. Its protein is CASSLAPTRSEQYF.

This clonotype was detected ten times or more. J is TRBJ1-1 and V is TRBV20-1; 10 positions agree with TRBD1. Germline loops: CDR1 DFQATT, CDR2 SNEGSKA (reference sequence). V was pared by 8 bases and J by 4 bases, with 4 bases of the junction left unmatched. This CDR3 comprises 12 residues. The CDR3 here is CSSGTGVTEAFF. DNA for the CDR3: TGCAGTTCCGGGACAGGGGTCACTGAAGCTTTCTTT.

A few counts support this clonotype. The chain employs TRBV3-1 and TRBJ1-6; D gene unclear. Trimming removed 1 base from V and 6 bases from J, with 13 bases in between. The CDR3 covers 16 residues. Germline loops: CDR1 LGHDT, CDR2 YNNKEL (reference sequence). Here the CDR3 reads CASSQVGAVRNSPLHF. The CDR3 DNA reads as TGTGCCAGCAGCCAAGTTGGCGCAGTACGTAATTCACCCCTCCACTTT. Together with reference TRBV3-1 and TRBJ1-6, the CDR3 gives the full variable domain: DTAVSQTPKYLVTQMGNDKSIKCEQNLGHDTMYWYKQDSKKFLKIMFSYNNKELIINETVPNRFSPKSPDKAHLNLHINSLELGDSAVYFCASSQVGAVRNSPLHFGNGTRLTVT.

The chain combines TRBV20-1 with TRBJ2-7; D is perhaps TRBD2 (6 bases). The CDR3 is 13 amino acids. V was shortened by 7 bases and J by 0 bases, with 13 bases between the two germline ends. In germline, CDR1 is DFQATT, CDR2 SNEGSKA (reference sequence). CDR3 DNA: TGCAGTGTCAGTCGGGGGATCTCCTACGAGCAGTACGTC. Protein sequence: CSVSRGISYEQYV.

Comment on this clonotype: This may stem from a read error, because a much larger clone lies one nucleotide away. The chain combines TRBV24-1 with TRBJ2-3, with a weak D call TRBD1 (5 bases). Trimming pared 2 bases from V and 3 bases from J, leaving 8 bases between. CDR3 length equals 14 residues. Per germline, CDR1 KGHDR and CDR2 SFDVKD. This CDR3 reads CATSDWQGTDTQYF. CDR3 in DNA: TGTGCCACCAGTGATTGGCAGGGAACAGATACGCAGTATTTT.

In its sample, this clonotype was seen many times. This chain links TRBV4-1 with TRBJ1-2; 8 bases map to TRBD1. The CDR3 has 18 amino acids. The ends lost 1 base at V and 0 bases at J; junction bases unmatched: 10. Germline V gives CDR1 MGHRA, CDR2 YSYEKL. The CDR3 sequence is CASSQGVQGGKANYGYTF. The DNA for the CDR3 is TGCGCCAGCAGCCAAGGGGTACAGGGGGGCAAGGCTAACTATGGCTACACCTTC.

The chain joins TRBV6-5 to TRBJ2-5; possibly TRBD2 for D (5 bases). V gave up 1 base and J gave up 4 bases, with 7 bases separating them. Germline loops: CDR1 MNHEY, CDR2 SVGAGI. This CDR3 comprises 13 residues. Here the CDR3 reads CASSYYAGETQYF. CDR3 in DNA: TGTGCCAGCAGTTACTACGCGGGAGAGACCCAGTACTTC.

This chain joins TRBV6-1 and TRBJ2-7; D might be TRBD2 (7 bases). V was pared by 5 bases and J by 6 bases, with 17 bases between. The CDR3 contains 14 residues. Germline CDR1 is MNHNS and CDR2 is SASEGT. As DNA, the CDR3 is TGTGCCAGCAGTCCTTGGGGGGGGGCAGTCGAGCAGTACTTC. Translation gives CASSPWGGAVEQYF.

This clonotype showed up just a few times. This chain uses TRBV4-1 with TRBJ2-6; 7 bases align to TRBD1. Per germline, CDR1 MGHRA and CDR2 YSYEKL. The CDR3 consists of 17 residues. With V trimmed by 4 bases and J by 0 bases, 6 bases remained unmatched. DNA of the CDR3: TGCGCCAGCAGCCGGGACAGTAAAGCCTCTGGGGCCAACGTCCTGACTTTC. The encoded protein is CASSRDSKASGANVLTF.

This clonotype has more than one count but fewer than ten. The chain couples TRBV24-1 to TRBJ1-5, with 9 bases aligning to TRBD1. CDR1 and CDR2 (germline): KGHDR, SFDVKD. Trimming cost V 9 bases and J 3 bases; bases outside gene matches: 2. The CDR3 is 13 residues long. The CDR3 here is CATRDRDNQPQHF. The CDR3 DNA sequence: TGTGCCACCCGGGACAGGGACAATCAGCCCCAGCATTTT.